This T cell receptor beta chain comes out of a study of T cells after yellow fever vaccination. The V end was cut by 3 bases, the J end by 0 bases, with 9 bases between. The CDR3 is 14 amino acids. Germline loops: CDR1 SGHAT, CDR2 FQNNGV. A few counts support this clonotype. Using its own MiXCR run on the 5' RACE reads, TCRdb lists one record per CDR3 protein. The sample carries 310,000 or so distinct CDR3 sequences, roughly 6.8% recorded once. This sequence joins TRBV11-2 and TRBJ2-7; possibly TRBD2 for D (5 bases). The TCR originated in a young man who received the YFV17D yellow fever vaccine. Source: PBMCs, taken approximately 40 days after the first yellow fever vaccination. The CDR3 sequence: CASSFTGSSYEQYF. Here the CDR3 DNA reads TGTGCCAGCAGCTTTACGGGGAGCTCCTACGAGCAGTACTTC.